This is a list of T cell receptor beta chains from one sample in a study of T cells in Graves' hyperthyroidism and ophthalmopathy. TCRdb recomputed calls from the multiplex PCR reads with MiXCR, one row per CDR3 protein. In the table there are about 320,000 distinct CDR3 sequences, approximately 16% of which are singletons. The sequenced sample was blood. The receptors originated from a man aged 30 to 39 with Graves' hyperthyroidism. Each CDR3 is given with its conserved first and last residue. The D gene is left open where the match is weak. Some rows have no size entry. The others give once, few or many, or a class for an expanded clone.

V	size	J	D	CDR3	DNA
TRBV6-1	-	TRBJ2-6	-	CASSGRRLVAGANVLTF	TGTGCCAGCAGTGGGAGGCGTCTAGTAGCCGGGGCCAACGTCCTGACTTTC
TRBV20-1	many	TRBJ2-5	-	CSARDRKTQYF	TGCAGTGCTAGAGATCGGAAGACCCAGTACTTC
TRBV3-1	many	TRBJ2-7	TRBD1	CASSQRGQGGEQYF	TGTGCCAGCAGCCAAAGGGGACAGGGGGGCGAGCAGTACTTC
TRBV7-9	-	TRBJ1-4	TRBD1	CASSWDRGAEKLFF	TGTGCCAGCAGCTGGGACAGGGGGGCTGAAAAACTGTTTTTT
TRBV7-9	many	TRBJ1-1	-	CASNKPVSGPRTEAFF	TGTGCCAGCAACAAGCCTGTGTCGGGGCCCCGGACTGAAGCTTTCTTT
TRBV11-2	many	TRBJ2-1	-	CASRVISYNEQFF	TGTGCCAGCAGGGTAATTTCCTACAATGAGCAGTTCTTC
TRBV30	-	TRBJ2-1	-	CAWSVLGGEQFF	TGTGCCTGGAGTGTACTTGGTGGTGAGCAGTTCTTC
TRBV5-1	-	TRBJ2-2	-	CASRRLTENTGELFF	TGCGCCAGCAGGAGATTGACAGAGAACACCGGGGAGCTGTTTTTT
TRBV28	many	TRBJ1-5	-	CASSLTTRSNQPQHF	TGTGCCAGCAGTTTAACGACCCGTAGCAATCAGCCCCAGCATTTT
TRBV30	many	TRBJ2-3	TRBD2	CAWTSAGGARGGQYF	TGTGCCTGGACTTCAGCGGGAGGAGCTCGGGGCGGGCAGTATTTT
TRBV2	many	TRBJ2-5	TRBD2	CAGTGLAPWTQYF	TGTGCCGGAACGGGACTAGCGCCTTGGACCCAGTACTTC
TRBV7-3	many	TRBJ2-5	TRBD2	CASSLQGTSEETQYF	TGTGCCAGCAGCTTACAGGGGACTAGCGAAGAGACCCAGTACTTC
TRBV10-2	once	TRBJ2-7	-	CASSEGGGISYEQYF	TGCGCCAGCAGTGAGGGAGGGGGGATCAGCTACGAGCAGTACTTC
TRBV20-1	-	TRBJ1-2	-	CSARAGPYYGYTF	TGCAGTGCTAGGGCAGGGCCCTACTATGGCTACACCTTC
TRBV5-6	many	TRBJ2-1	-	CASSLAGTREQFF	TGTGCCAGCAGCTTAGCCGGGACGCGGGAGCAGTTCTTC